Shown below are 14 T cell receptor beta chains from a single sample sequenced in a study of blood T cell repertoires in COVID-19. Produced via immunoSEQ multiplex PCR; TCRdb's table is partial and in-frame only. The sample lists about 220,000 clones, roughly 85% seen once, with more than 2% in the top ten. The sample was peripheral blood. The receptors here all came from an older woman with COVID-19, enrolled during active disease.

V gene TRBV6-5 combines with J gene TRBJ2-7; tentative D call: TRBD2 (6 bases). The CDR3 extends over 13 amino acids. CDR1 and CDR2 (germline): MNHEY, SVGAGI. The V gene lost 4 bases and the J gene lost 2 bases, with 9 bases spanning the gap. DNA of the CDR3: TGTGCCAGCAGTTCGCCGGGGGCCTACGAGCAGTACTTC. It yields the protein CASSSPGAYEQYF.

The rearrangement links TRBV12-3 or TRBV12-4 to TRBJ1-2, with D possibly matching TRBD1 (6 bases). This CDR3 spans 13 amino acids. Trimming removed 2 bases from V and 7 bases from J, with 11 bases in between. This CDR3 reads CASSLYRASGYTF. CDR3 DNA sequence: TGTGCCAGCAGTTTATACAGGGCAAGTGGCTACACCTTC.

The chain joins TRBV19 to TRBJ2-1; 10 bases line up with TRBD2. CDR1 is LNHDA, CDR2 SQIVND, per germline (reference sequence). CDR3 length: 15 residues. V was clipped by 3 bases and J by 7 bases; unmatched bases: 6. Written as DNA, the CDR3 is TGTGCCAGTAGTATTGGGGCTAGCGGGGGAAATGAGCAGTTCTTC. Translating gives CASSIGASGGNEQFF.

The genes are TRBV12-3 or TRBV12-4 and TRBJ1-2, with a tentative D call TRBD1 (5 bases). V was clipped by 6 bases and J by 7 bases, with 9 bases between them. The CDR3 loop spans 11 amino acids. The CDR3 nucleotides read TGTGCCAGCAGCCGGGGACTTGGCTACACCTTC. Protein: CASSRGLGYTF.

In this sample, this clone turned up once. The chain has TRBV3-1 (or the pseudogene TRBV3-2) and TRBJ1-6; 8 nucleotides line up with TRBD1. CDR1 LGHDT and CDR2 YNNKEL come from the germline V gene (reference sequence). The V segment lost 6 bases and the J segment 9 bases; nucleotides outside the gene matches: 7. The length of the CDR3 is 14 residues. The CDR3, as DNA: TGTGCCAGCAGTCAGGACAGGGTTGGTTCACCCCTCCACTTT. Translated, it gives CASSQDRVGSPLHF.

The chain couples TRBV7-6 to TRBJ2-5; a weak D match, TRBD2 (7 bases). Trimming removed 5 bases at V and 0 bases at J, with 16 bases between. The CDR3 extends over 16 amino acids. The germline gives CDR1 SGHVS, CDR2 FNYEAQ. CDR3 in DNA: TGTGCCAGCAGCGGCAACAGGGAGGGGGACCAAGAGACCCAGTACTTC. The encoded protein is CASSGNREGDQETQYF.

This chain joins TRBV18 and TRBJ2-5; possibly TRBD1 for D (6 bases). This CDR3 contains 13 residues. The V end lost 4 bases, the J end lost 5 bases, and 11 bases lay between the germline ends. CDR1 KGHSH and CDR2 LQKENI come from the germline V gene. The CDR3 reads CASSRDTTETQYF. The CDR3, as DNA: TGTGCCAGCTCACGGGACACGACGGAGACCCAGTACTTC.

J is TRBJ1-2 and V is TRBV20-1; a weak D match, TRBD1 (6 bases). The ends were cut back, 2 bases at V and 8 bases at J, with 9 bases in the middle. Germline V gene sequence: CDR1 DFQATT, CDR2 SNEGSKA (reference sequence). This CDR3 is 11 amino acids long. The CDR3 loop is CSARNREGYTF. As DNA, the CDR3 is TGCAGTGCTAGAAACAGGGAGGGCTACACCTTC.

This clone was recorded only once. This sequence joins TRBV27 and TRBJ2-5, with D unclear. Looked up from germline, CDR1 is MNHEY and CDR2 is SMNVEV (reference sequence). Trimming left V 5 bases short and J 0 bases short, with 7 bases between. The CDR3 consists of 13 residues. Here the CDR3 reads CASSPNYQETQYF. In DNA form, the CDR3 reads TGTGCCAGCAGTCCCAATTACCAAGAGACCCAGTACTTC.

The rearrangement uses TRBV2 and TRBJ2-7; 8 bases align to TRBD1. V trimming: 7 bases; J trimming: 2 bases; junction bases outside the gene matches: 7. The CDR3 runs to 14 residues. CDR1 SNHLY and CDR2 FYNNEI come from the germline V gene. Here the CDR3 DNA reads TGTGCCAGCACCCTTACAGGGGGACCCTACGAGCAGTACTTC. Encoded protein: CASTLTGGPYEQYF.

The rearrangement joins TRBV6-1 to TRBJ1-2; D not certain. CDR1 and CDR2 from the germline V gene are MNHNS and SASEGT. V lost 3 bases to trimming and J lost 7 bases, with 9 bases between them. The CDR3 runs to 12 residues. The CDR3 sequence is CASSERVGGYTF. DNA of the CDR3: TGTGCCAGCAGTGAGAGGGTTGGTGGCTACACCTTC.

The chain joins TRBV28 to TRBJ1-2, with 12 bases lining up with TRBD1. The CDR3 runs to 18 residues. Germline CDR1 and CDR2: MDHEN and SYDVKM. With V trimmed by 3 bases and J by 6 bases, 14 bases remained unmatched. The CDR3 sequence: CASSLSTGTGGPVDGYTF. Here the CDR3 DNA reads TGTGCCAGCAGTTTGAGTACCGGGACAGGGGGCCCGGTCGATGGCTACACCTTC.

The chain links TRBV11-1 to TRBJ1-5; TRBD1 might be the D (6 bases). The CDR3 loop spans 13 amino acids. Per germline, CDR1 SGHAT and CDR2 FQDESV (reference sequence). Trimming took off 1 base at V and 7 bases at J, with 8 bases between the two ends. CDR3 protein: CASSLDREQPQHF. The CDR3 DNA follows: TGTGCCAGCAGCTTAGACAGGGAACAGCCCCAGCATTTT. The whole variable domain, remainder taken from reference TRBV11-1 and TRBJ1-5, is EAEVAQSPRYKITEKSQAVAFWCDPISGHATLYWYRQILGQGPELLVQFQDESVVDDSQLPKDRFSAERLKGVDSTLKIQPAELGDSAMYLCASSLDREQPQHFGDGTRLSIL.

The chain combines TRBV7-2 with TRBJ1-2; the match to TRBD1 covers 8 bases. The CDR3 has 16 residues. Germline-derived CDR1 and CDR2 are SGHTA and FQGNSA. V gave up 1 base and J gave up 0 bases; unmatched junction bases: 4. CDR3 loop: CASSLDGTGSNYGYTF. The CDR3 DNA follows: TGTGCCAGCAGCTTAGACGGGACAGGATCTAACTATGGCTACACCTTC.